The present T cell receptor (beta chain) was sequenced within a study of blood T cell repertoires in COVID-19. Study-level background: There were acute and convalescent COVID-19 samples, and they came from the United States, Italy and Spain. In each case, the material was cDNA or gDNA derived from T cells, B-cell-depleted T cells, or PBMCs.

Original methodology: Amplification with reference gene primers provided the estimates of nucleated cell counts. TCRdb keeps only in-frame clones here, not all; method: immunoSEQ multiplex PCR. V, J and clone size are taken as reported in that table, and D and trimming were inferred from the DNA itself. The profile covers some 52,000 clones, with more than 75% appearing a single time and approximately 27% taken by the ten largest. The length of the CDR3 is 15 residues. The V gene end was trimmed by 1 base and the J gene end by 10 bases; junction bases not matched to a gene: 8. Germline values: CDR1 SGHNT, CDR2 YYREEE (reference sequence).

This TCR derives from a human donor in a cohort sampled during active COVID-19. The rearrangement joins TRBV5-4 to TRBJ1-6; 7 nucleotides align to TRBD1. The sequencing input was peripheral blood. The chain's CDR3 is CASSLSIDRASPLHF. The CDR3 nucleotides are TGTGCCAGCAGCTTGTCCATAGACAGGGCCTCACCCCTCCACTTT.